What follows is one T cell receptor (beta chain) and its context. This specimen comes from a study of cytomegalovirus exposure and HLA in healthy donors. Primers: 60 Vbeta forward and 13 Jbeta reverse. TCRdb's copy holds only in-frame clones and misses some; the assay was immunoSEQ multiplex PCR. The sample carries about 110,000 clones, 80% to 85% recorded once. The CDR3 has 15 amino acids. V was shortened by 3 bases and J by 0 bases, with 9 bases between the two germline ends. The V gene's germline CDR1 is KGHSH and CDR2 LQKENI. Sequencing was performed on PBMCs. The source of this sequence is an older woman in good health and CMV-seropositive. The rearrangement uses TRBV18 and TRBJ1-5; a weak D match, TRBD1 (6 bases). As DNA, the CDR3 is TGTGCCAGCTCACCGACAGGAGATAGCAATCAGCCCCAGCATTTT. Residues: CASSPTGDSNQPQHF.